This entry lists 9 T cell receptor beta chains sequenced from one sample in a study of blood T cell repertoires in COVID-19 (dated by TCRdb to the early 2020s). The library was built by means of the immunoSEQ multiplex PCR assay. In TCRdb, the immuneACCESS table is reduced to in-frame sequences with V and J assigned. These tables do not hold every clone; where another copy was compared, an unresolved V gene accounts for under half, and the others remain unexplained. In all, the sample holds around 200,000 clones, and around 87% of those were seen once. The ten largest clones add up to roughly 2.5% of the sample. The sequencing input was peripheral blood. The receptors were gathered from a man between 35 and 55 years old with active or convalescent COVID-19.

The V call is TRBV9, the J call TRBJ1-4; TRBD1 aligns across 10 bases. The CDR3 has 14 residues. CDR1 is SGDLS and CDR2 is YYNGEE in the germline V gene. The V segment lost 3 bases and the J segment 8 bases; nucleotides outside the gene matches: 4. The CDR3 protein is CASSETGGAEKLFF. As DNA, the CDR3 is TGTGCCAGCAGCGAGACAGGGGGCGCAGAAAAACTGTTTTTT.

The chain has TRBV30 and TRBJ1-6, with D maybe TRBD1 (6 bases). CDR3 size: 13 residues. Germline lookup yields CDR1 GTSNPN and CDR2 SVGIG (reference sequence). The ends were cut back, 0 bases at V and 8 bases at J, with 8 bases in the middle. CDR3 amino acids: CAWSVQGHSPLHF. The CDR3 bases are TGTGCCTGGAGTGTACAGGGCCATTCACCCCTCCACTTT.

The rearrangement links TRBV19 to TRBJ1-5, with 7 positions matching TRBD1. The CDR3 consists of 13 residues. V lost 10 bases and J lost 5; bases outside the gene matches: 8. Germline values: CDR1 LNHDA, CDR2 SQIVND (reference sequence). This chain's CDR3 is CAKPCDRDQPQHF. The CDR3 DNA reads TGTGCCAAACCCTGCGACAGGGATCAGCCCCAGCATTTT.

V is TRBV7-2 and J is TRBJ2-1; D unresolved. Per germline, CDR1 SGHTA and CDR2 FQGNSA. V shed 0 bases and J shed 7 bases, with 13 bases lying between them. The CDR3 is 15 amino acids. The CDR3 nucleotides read TGTGCCAGCAGCTTAGCGCGGAGCAACCAAAATGAGCAGTTCTTC. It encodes CASSLARSNQNEQFF.

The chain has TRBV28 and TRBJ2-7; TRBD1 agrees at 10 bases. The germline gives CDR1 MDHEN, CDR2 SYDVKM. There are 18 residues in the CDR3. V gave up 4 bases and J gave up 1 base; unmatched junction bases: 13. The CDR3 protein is CASSSDRDRGERSYEQYF. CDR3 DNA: TGTGCCAGCAGTTCCGACCGGGACAGGGGTGAGAGATCCTACGAGCAGTACTTC.

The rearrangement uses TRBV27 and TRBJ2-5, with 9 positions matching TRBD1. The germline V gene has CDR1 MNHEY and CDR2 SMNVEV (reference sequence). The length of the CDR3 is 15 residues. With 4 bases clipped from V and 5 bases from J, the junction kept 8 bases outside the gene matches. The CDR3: CASSYGQGTGETQYF. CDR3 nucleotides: TGTGCCAGCAGTTACGGACAGGGGACGGGGGAGACCCAGTACTTC.

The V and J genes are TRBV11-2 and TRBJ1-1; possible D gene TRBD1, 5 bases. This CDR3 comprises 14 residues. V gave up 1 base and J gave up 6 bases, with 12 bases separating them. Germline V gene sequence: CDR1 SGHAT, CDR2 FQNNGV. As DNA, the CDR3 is TGTGCCAGCAGCTTAGCGGGTCAGGGTGCTGAAGCTTTCTTT. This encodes CASSLAGQGAEAFF.

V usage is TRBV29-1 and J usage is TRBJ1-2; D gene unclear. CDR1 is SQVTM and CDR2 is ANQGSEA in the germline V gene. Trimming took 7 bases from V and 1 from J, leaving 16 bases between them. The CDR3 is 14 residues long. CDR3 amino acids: CSAIPFTGNYGYTF. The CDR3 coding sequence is TGCAGCGCTATCCCTTTTACGGGTAACTATGGCTACACCTTC.

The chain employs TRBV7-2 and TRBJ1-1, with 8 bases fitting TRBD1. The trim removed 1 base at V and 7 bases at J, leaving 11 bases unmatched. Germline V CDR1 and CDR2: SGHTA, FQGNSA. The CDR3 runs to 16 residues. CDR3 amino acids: CASSLGPGGGEHEAFF. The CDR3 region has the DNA TGTGCCAGCAGCTTAGGGCCAGGGGGCGGGGAACATGAAGCTTTCTTT.